These 28 T cell receptor beta chains originate from one sample sequenced in a study of T cell responses to AZD1222 COVID-19 vaccine. Using immunoSEQ multiplex PCR, the repertoire was profiled, and TCRdb retains in-frame clones only, with some absent. The data contain roughly 150,000 clones, about 94% of them singletons. The sequencing used peripheral blood, collected on day 0 of AZD1222 vaccination. The receptor source for this set is an adult in good health.

The chain recombines TRBV5-1 with TRBJ2-7, with 10 bases aligning to TRBD1. Germline-derived CDR1 and CDR2 are SGHRS and YFSETQ. J gave up 3 bases and V 7 bases, and 1 base lay outside the gene matches. This CDR3 comprises 12 residues. This CDR3 is CASRDRGYEQYF. For the CDR3, the DNA is TGCGCCAGCCGGGACAGGGGCTACGAGCAGTACTTC. The whole variable domain, remainder taken from reference TRBV5-1 and TRBJ2-7, is KAGVTQTPRYLIKTRGQQVTLSCSPISGHRSVSWYQQTPGQGLQFLFEYFSETQRNKGNFPGRFSGRQFSNSRSEMNVSTLELGDSALYLCASRDRGYEQYFGPGTRLTVT.

The chain links TRBV7-3 to TRBJ2-2; the match to TRBD1 covers 8 bases. Germline V gives CDR1 SGHTA, CDR2 FQGTGA. This CDR3 is 14 amino acids long. Unmatched junction bases numbered 6, after V lost 6 bases and J lost 6 bases. The CDR3 sequence is CASRRTGNAGELFF. In nucleotides, the CDR3 is TGTGCCAGCAGGCGGACAGGGAATGCCGGGGAGCTGTTTTTT.

In DNA form, the CDR3 reads TGTGCCAGTACCCAAAGGGGTGTGGATGGCTACACCTTC. Translation: CASTQRGVDGYTF. V usage is TRBV19 and J usage is TRBJ1-2; maybe TRBD1 (5 bases). V was pared by 7 bases and J by 6 bases, with 15 bases between. The length of the CDR3 is 13 residues. Germline V gives CDR1 LNHDA, CDR2 SQIVND (reference sequence).

The chain couples TRBV27 to TRBJ2-3; D possibly corresponds to TRBD1 (5 bases). With 4 bases removed from V and 2 bases from J, the gap between germline ends came to 16 bases. Germline values: CDR1 MNHEY, CDR2 SMNVEV (reference sequence). This CDR3 region has 16 residues. The CDR3 region is CASSSRPDTFTDTQYF. CDR3 in DNA: TGTGCCAGCAGTTCGAGACCGGACACCTTCACAGATACGCAGTATTTT.

The rearrangement joins TRBV6-5 to TRBJ2-5, with no clear D. The V gene's germline CDR1 is MNHEY and CDR2 SVGAGI. The CDR3 has 12 residues. V lost 4 bases to trimming and J lost 9 bases, with 12 bases between them. The CDR3 nucleotides are TGTGCCAGCAGTTTCCTCGGGCGTCCCCAGTACTTC. It yields the protein CASSFLGRPQYF.

The chain carries TRBV30 and TRBJ1-6, with D maybe TRBD1 (6 bases). CDR3 length equals 16 residues. Per germline, CDR1 GTSNPN and CDR2 SVGIG (reference sequence). With 0 bases removed from V and 9 bases from J, the gap between germline ends came to 18 bases. The CDR3 bases are TGTGCCTGGAGTGTCCCCGGGACAATAGCACGTTCACCCCTCCACTTT. It yields the protein CAWSVPGTIARSPLHF.

V usage is TRBV29-1 and J usage is TRBJ1-5; 10 nucleotides align to TRBD1. This CDR3 region has 14 residues. V gave up 6 bases and J gave up 6 bases; unmatched junction bases: 8. CDR1 and CDR2 (germline): SQVTM, ANQGSEA. The CDR3 reads CSVAGTGEGQPQHF. The CDR3 DNA follows: TGCAGCGTAGCCGGGACAGGGGAGGGTCAGCCCCAGCATTTT.

This chain links TRBV9 with TRBJ2-1; 9 bases line up with TRBD2. Trimming cost V 0 bases and J 10 bases; bases outside gene matches: 5. Looked up from germline, CDR1 is SGDLS and CDR2 is YYNGEE. CDR3 length: 14 residues. CDR3 bases: TGTGCCAGCAGCGTAGCCCCGACTAGCGGAGAGCAGTTCTTC. Encoded protein: CASSVAPTSGEQFF.

The genes are TRBV5-1 and TRBJ2-2; TRBD1 aligns across 8 bases. J was trimmed by 4 bases and V by 2 bases; bases with no gene match: 7. CDR3 length equals 16 residues. Germline lookup yields CDR1 SGHRS and CDR2 YFSETQ. CDR3 region: CASSLGQGGGTGELFF. The CDR3 bases are TGCGCCAGCAGCTTAGGACAGGGAGGCGGCACCGGGGAGCTGTTTTTT.

The chain couples TRBV7-2 to TRBJ1-2, with a tentative D call TRBD1 (6 bases). Germline V gene sequence: CDR1 SGHTA, CDR2 FQGNSA. CDR3 length: 13 amino acids. The V end lost 5 bases, the J end lost 7 bases, and 14 bases lay between the germline ends. In DNA form, the CDR3 reads TGTGCCAGCAGCGAGGTCAGGGGTGGTGGCTACACCTTC. This translates into CASSEVRGGGYTF.

The CDR3 sequence is CASSYSGVGNEKLFF. The CDR3 DNA reads as TGTGCCAGCAGTTACAGCGGGGTGGGTAATGAAAAACTGTTTTTT. The rearrangement joins TRBV6-5 to TRBJ1-4; D ambiguous. Trimming shortened V by 2 bases and J by 4 bases, and 11 bases separated the two germline ends. Germline assignment: CDR1 MNHEY and CDR2 SVGAGI. This CDR3 has 15 residues.

The CDR3 DNA is TGTGCCAGCAGTTTATCTGTTACCATTGAAGCTTTCTTT. Protein: CASSLSVTIEAFF. J is TRBJ1-1 and V is TRBV27; D is unresolved. This CDR3 comprises 13 residues. Germline CDR1 is MNHEY and CDR2 is SMNVEV (reference sequence). V lost 0 bases and J lost 7, with 9 bases in between.

The chain joins TRBV27 to TRBJ2-7; no reliable D call. CDR1 and CDR2 from the germline V gene are MNHEY and SMNVEV (reference sequence). This CDR3 region has 17 residues. V was trimmed by 2 bases and J by 3 bases, leaving 20 bases between them. In DNA, the CDR3 is TGTGCCAGCAGTTTACGCGTTGACCGGGCCAGATACTACGAGCAGTACTTC. It codes for CASSLRVDRARYYEQYF.

V and J are TRBV12-3 or TRBV12-4 and TRBJ1-2; D is ambiguous. This CDR3 spans 13 amino acids. The V and J ends lost 6 bases and 2 bases respectively, with 10 bases between them. The CDR3 region is CASSRATNYGYTF. The CDR3, as DNA: TGTGCCAGCAGCCGCGCGACAAACTATGGCTACACCTTC.

This chain links TRBV6-4 with TRBJ1-5, with D unclear. V was cut by 3 bases and J by 1 base, with 4 bases left in between. Germline CDR1 reads MRHNA; CDR2 reads SNTAGT. The CDR3 has 13 residues. The CDR3 sequence: CASSEGSNQPQHF. The CDR3, as DNA: TGTGCCAGCAGTGAAGGCAGCAATCAGCCCCAGCATTTT.

The rearrangement uses TRBV6-5 and TRBJ1-4; the D gene is possibly TRBD1 (6 bases). The germline V and J ends were trimmed by 2 bases and 7 bases, with 11 bases remaining between them. The length of the CDR3 is 14 residues. Germline values: CDR1 MNHEY, CDR2 SVGAGI. The CDR3, as DNA: TGTGCCAGCAGTTACGGACAGTACTCTGAAAAACTGTTTTTT. Its protein product is CASSYGQYSEKLFF.

CDR3 sequence reads: CASSHPPHTHSGNTIYF. The CDR3 nucleotides are TGTGCCAGCAGCCATCCTCCACACACGCACTCTGGAAACACCATATATTTT. J is TRBJ1-3 and V is TRBV3-1 (or the pseudogene TRBV3-2); D unresolved. V lost 3 bases, J lost 0 bases, and 15 bases lay in between. Germline CDR1 reads LGHDT; CDR2 reads YNNKEL (reference sequence). The CDR3 loop spans 17 amino acids.

The chain uses TRBV7-2 and TRBJ1-3, with D unclear. V lost 1 base, J lost 7 bases, and 5 bases lay in between. This CDR3 comprises 12 residues. Germline loops: CDR1 SGHTA, CDR2 FQGNSA. CDR3 sequence (DNA): TGTGCCAGCAGCTTAGGCGGGAACACCATATATTTT. This gives the protein CASSLGGNTIYF.

The rearrangement joins TRBV21-1 to TRBJ1-2. TRBV21-1 is a listed pseudogene. The CDR3 consists of 16 residues. This chain's CDR3 is CASSKGDRPILYGYTF. The CDR3 DNA reads TGTGCCAGCAGCAAAGGGGATAGACCTATCCTCTATGGCTACACCTTC.

This rearrangement joins TRBV7-7 to TRBJ2-1, with TRBD1 matching over 7 bases. Looked up from germline, CDR1 is SSHAT and CDR2 is FNYEAQ (reference sequence). This CDR3 has 14 residues. The J segment lost 8 bases and the V segment lost 2 bases, leaving 6 bases of the junction unmatched. The DNA of the CDR3 is TGTGCCAGCAGCTTAAGCAGGGGGATGGATGAGCAGTTCTTC. Translating gives CASSLSRGMDEQFF.

The chain carries TRBV28 and TRBJ2-1, with TRBD2 matching over 9 bases. Germline loops: CDR1 MDHEN, CDR2 SYDVKM. The CDR3 extends over 15 amino acids. Unmatched junction bases numbered 14, after V lost 8 bases and J lost 9 bases. CDR3 protein: CASSWGREGRSEQFF. Written as DNA, the CDR3 is TGTGCCAGCTCCTGGGGGCGGGAGGGGCGATCTGAGCAGTTCTTC.

V and J are TRBV5-1 and TRBJ1-6; TRBD1 might be the D (6 bases). Germline V gene data show CDR1 as SGHRS and CDR2 as YFSETQ. This CDR3 spans 15 amino acids. V shed 4 bases and J shed 9 bases, with 17 bases lying between them. CDR3 loop: CASSLPGQGTSPLHF. The CDR3 DNA is TGCGCCAGCAGCCTTCCGGGGCAGGGGACTTCACCCCTCCACTTT.

The chain has TRBV6-5 and TRBJ1-4; D not resolved. Germline CDR1 is MNHEY and CDR2 is SVGAGI. The CDR3 consists of 13 residues. The V end was cut by 2 bases, the J end by 5 bases, with 6 bases between. CDR3 sequence: CASSYRRNEKLFF. Written as DNA, the CDR3 is TGTGCCAGCAGTTACAGGAGGAATGAAAAACTGTTTTTT.

The DNA for the CDR3 is TGTGCCAGCAGCGTTTCGTGGGGTTCGCCCCAGCATTTT. It translates to CASSVSWGSPQHF. The chain has TRBV9 and TRBJ1-5; D is unclear. The length of the CDR3 is 13 residues. Germline V gene data show CDR1 as SGDLS and CDR2 as YYNGEE. The V gene lost 2 bases and the J gene lost 9 bases, with 12 bases spanning the gap.

The chain couples TRBV11-1 to TRBJ2-2; tentatively, D is TRBD2 (5 bases). The CDR3 spans 15 residues. CDR1 is SGHAT and CDR2 is FQDESV in the germline V gene (reference sequence). With 2 bases removed from V and 1 base from J, the gap between germline ends came to 8 bases. Here the CDR3 DNA reads TGTGCCAGCAGCTTATCAAGCGGGAACACCGGGGAGCTGTTTTTT. Protein product: CASSLSSGNTGELFF. Filled out from reference TRBV11-1 and TRBJ2-2, the complete variable domain reads EAEVAQSPRYKITEKSQAVAFWCDPISGHATLYWYRQILGQGPELLVQFQDESVVDDSQLPKDRFSAERLKGVDSTLKIQPAELGDSAMYLCASSLSSGNTGELFFGEGSRLTVL.

The chain has TRBV12-5 and TRBJ2-7, with D perhaps TRBD1 (6 bases). Germline CDR1 LGHNT, CDR2 FRNRAP. The CDR3 extends over 13 amino acids. The ends were cut back, 1 base at V and 4 bases at J, with 8 bases in the middle. The CDR3 loop is CASGLDGTYEQYF. In DNA form, the CDR3 reads TGTGCTAGTGGTTTGGACGGGACATACGAGCAGTACTTC.

The rearrangement uses TRBV5-1 and TRBJ2-3; TRBD2 aligns across 8 bases. With 0 bases clipped from V and 0 bases from J, the junction kept 3 bases outside the gene matches. CDR1 and CDR2 (germline): SGHRS, YFSETQ. The CDR3 totals 16 residues. In DNA, the CDR3 is TGCGCCAGCAGCTTGGGGGCTAGCGGGAGCACAGATACGCAGTATTTT. Translation: CASSLGASGSTDTQYF.

The chain has TRBV28 and TRBJ1-2; no clear D. V lost 5 bases to trimming and J lost 1 base, with 8 bases between them. Germline V CDR1 and CDR2: MDHEN, SYDVKM. The CDR3 sequence is 13 residues long. The CDR3 bases are TGTGCCAGCAGTACATCAGTTAACTATGGCTACACCTTC. Translating it yields CASSTSVNYGYTF.